These T cell receptor beta chains were read from a single sample in a study of T cell repertoires in cytomegalovirus infection. Using its own MiXCR run on the reads, TCRdb lists one record per CDR3 protein. The data show roughly 200,000 distinct CDR3 sequences, about a sixth seen once. Sequenced: CD8+ T cells from PBMCs. These receptors all stem from a human donor in good health (CMV status not recorded). Some clones in this sample may be carry-over from other donors' samples. Each CDR3 is given with its conserved first and last residue. Fields, in order: clone size, J gene, D gene, V gene, CDR3 DNA, CDR3 protein. The D gene is left open where the match is weak. Some rows mark clone size as missing; the rest say once, few, many or name a class of expanded clone.

NA | TRBJ2-7 | NA | TRBV7-9 | TGTGCCAGCAGCGGAGAAATGAACAGTCCCTACGAGCAGTACTTC | CASSGEMNSPYEQYF
NA | TRBJ2-6 | NA | TRBV7-6 | TGTGCCAGCAGTGACCCAGCGGGGGCCAACGTCCTGACTTTC | CASSDPAGANVLTF
many | TRBJ1-1 | NA | TRBV30 | TGTGCCTGGAGTGTGCCCGCAATAATGAACACTGAAGCTTTCTTT | CAWSVPAIMNTEAFF
few | TRBJ1-6 | NA | TRBV7-9 | TGTGCCAGCAGGGAGACAGGTTTTAATTCACCCCTCCACTTT | CASRETGFNSPLHF
NA | TRBJ2-1 | TRBD2 | TRBV6-2/TRBV6-3 | TGTGCCAGCAGTACCCCTAGCGGGGGGGATTACAATGAGCAGTTCTTC | CASSTPSGGDYNEQFF
many | TRBJ2-7 | NA | TRBV7-2 | TGTGCCAGCAGCTTAGGGACGGCTTACGAGCAGTACTTC | CASSLGTAYEQYF
NA | TRBJ1-4 | NA | TRBV7-9 | TGTGCCAGCAGCTTAGTTGGGTTGGACGGTGAAAAACTGTTTTTT | CASSLVGLDGEKLFF
NA | TRBJ1-2 | NA | TRBV29-1 | TGCAGCGTTGAAGATAGTGCGGGGAAGGAGGACTATGGCTACACCTTC | CSVEDSAGKEDYGYTF
NA | TRBJ1-3 | NA | TRBV20-1 | TGCAGTGCTAGAGACCGGTTACTCTCTGGAAACACCATATATTTT | CSARDRLLSGNTIYF
large | TRBJ1-6 | NA | TRBV7-2 | TGTGCCAGCAGGGAGGGACAAAATTCACCCCTCCACTTT | CASREGQNSPLHF
few | TRBJ1-2 | NA | TRBV7-3 | TGTGCCAGCAGCTCTATACAGGGAGGCTATGGCTACACCTTC | CASSSIQGGYGYTF
NA | TRBJ2-7 | NA | TRBV11-2 | TGTGCCAGCAGCCCCAAAACCCTAGGCAGGGATTTTAACGAGCAGTACTTC | CASSPKTLGRDFNEQYF
few | TRBJ2-1 | TRBD1 | TRBV19 | TGTGCCAGTAGGGACAGGGGTGGCACCTACAATGAGCAGTTCTTC | CASRDRGGTYNEQFF
many | TRBJ2-3 | NA | TRBV27 | TGTGCCAGCAGTTCATTTAGCGCAGATACGCAGTATTTT | CASSSFSADTQYF
NA | TRBJ2-7 | NA | TRBV14 | TGTGCCAGCAGCCAAGATGGCAGGGTCGTAGGTTCCTACGAGCAGTACTTC | CASSQDGRVVGSYEQYF
NA | TRBJ2-7 | TRBD1 | TRBV29-1 | TGCAGCGTTGCGAGGGACAGGGTCTACGAGCAGTACTTC | CSVARDRVYEQYF
few | TRBJ2-3 | NA | TRBV6-2/TRBV6-3 | TGTGCCAGCAGTTACTGGGGGGTGGATACGCAGTATTTT | CASSYWGVDTQYF
NA | TRBJ2-1 | NA | TRBV12-3/TRBV12-4 | TGTGCCAGCAGTCGCCTCGACAGTCCTCGGGGTAGTGAGCAGTTCTTC | CASSRLDSPRGSEQFF
NA | TRBJ1-5 | NA | TRBV28 | TGTGCCAGCACCCTGGTGGGATCACCCCAGCATTTT | CASTLVGSPQHF
NA | TRBJ2-7 | NA | TRBV29-1 | TGCAGCGTTACCGGGGCAGTCAACGAGCAGTACTTC | CSVTGAVNEQYF
few | TRBJ2-5 | NA | TRBV12-3/TRBV12-4 | TGTGCCAGCAGTTTATCCCACCAAGAGACCCAGTACTTC | CASSLSHQETQYF
NA | TRBJ2-1 | TRBD1 | TRBV7-2 | TGTGCCAGCAGCTTGGGACAGGGGGGGTACAATGAGCAGTTCTTC | CASSLGQGGYNEQFF
few | TRBJ2-5 | NA | TRBV2 | TGTGCCAGCAGTCGGGACTCCCTCCAAGAGACCCAGTACTTC | CASSRDSLQETQYF
NA | TRBJ2-1 | NA | TRBV7-2 | TGTGCCAGCAGCTTAGAGGCGGACTACAATGAGCAGTTCTTC | CASSLEADYNEQFF
many | TRBJ2-7 | NA | TRBV7-2 | TGTGCCAGCAGCTTAGGCCCCTCCTACGAGCAGTACTTC | CASSLGPSYEQYF
NA | TRBJ2-5 | TRBD2 | TRBV12-3/TRBV12-4 | TGTGCCAGCAGATCTAGCGGGGGGGCCCGGGAGACCCAGTACTTC | CASRSSGGARETQYF
many | TRBJ2-7 | TRBD1 | TRBV20-1 | TGCAGTGCTACGGACAGGGGAAGTGGCTACGAGCAGTACTTC | CSATDRGSGYEQYF
NA | TRBJ2-7 | TRBD1 | TRBV5-4 | TGTGCCAGCAGCGGTGGACAGGGCTACGAGCAGTACTTC | CASSGGQGYEQYF
NA | TRBJ1-2 | NA | TRBV5-1 | TGCGCCAGCAGCTTGGACGGAGCTAACTATGGCTACACCTTC | CASSLDGANYGYTF
few | TRBJ2-1 | TRBD2 | TRBV7-2 | TGTGCCAGCAGCTTAGCGCGAGCGGGGGGGGCGAGCTCCTACAATGAGCAGTTCTTC | CASSLARAGGASSYNEQFF
many | TRBJ1-1 | NA | TRBV7-2 | TGTGCCAGCAGCGTAGACAGGTATACTGAAGCTTTCTTT | CASSVDRYTEAFF
few | TRBJ1-4 | NA | TRBV29-1 | TGCAGCGTTGAAGATCTTAGAATGACAGTGAATAATGAAAAACTGTTTTTT | CSVEDLRMTVNNEKLFF
once | TRBJ2-3 | TRBD2 | TRBV27 | TGTGCCAGCAGTTCTAGCGGGGGGCCCGGACTCCGCACAGATACGCAGTATTTT | CASSSSGGPGLRTDTQYF
few | TRBJ2-5 | NA | TRBV14 | TGTGCCAGCAGCCAAGGAGGGGGGAAGACCCAGTACTTC | CASSQGGGKTQYF
NA | TRBJ2-1 | NA | TRBV4-1 | TGCGCCAGCAGCCAAGAGACAGTTGTCAGCTCCTACAATGAGCAGTTCTTC | CASSQETVVSSYNEQFF
few | TRBJ2-7 | NA | TRBV2 | TGTGCCAGCGAGGCGGTAACCTACGAGCAGTACTTC | CASEAVTYEQYF
NA | TRBJ1-2 | NA | TRBV7-9 | TGTGCCAGCAGCGCCAAGGAAGGGATCGGGTATGGCTACACCTTC | CASSAKEGIGYGYTF
NA | TRBJ2-7 | TRBD2 | TRBV6-5 | TGTGCCAGCAGTTACGGTTCGGCGGGGGGTGGGTACGAGCAGTACTTC | CASSYGSAGGGYEQYF
few | TRBJ1-2 | NA | TRBV12-3/TRBV12-4 | TGTGCCAGCAGCTATTCCGGGACCCTGAAGGGCTACACCTTC | CASSYSGTLKGYTF
NA | TRBJ2-7 | TRBD1 | TRBV28 | TGTGCCAGCAGTTCCGTGGACAGGGGGCCTGGTATGGAGACCTACGAGCAGTACTTC | CASSSVDRGPGMETYEQYF
NA | TRBJ2-1 | TRBD2 | TRBV7-6 | TGTGCCAGCAGCTTAGCTTTAGCGGGGTACAATGAGCAGTTCTTC | CASSLALAGYNEQFF
NA | TRBJ1-5 | TRBD1 | TRBV7-2 | TGTGCCAGCAGCGTCCGGGACAGGGTAGCGGGTCAGCCCCAGCATTTT | CASSVRDRVAGQPQHF
NA | TRBJ2-1 | TRBD1 | TRBV20-1 | TGCAGTGCTAAGGGGCCTACAGGGGCCTCCTACAATGAGCAGTTCTTC | CSAKGPTGASYNEQFF
NA | TRBJ2-1 | NA | TRBV7-1 | TGTGCCAGCAGCCCGGGAGATGAGCAGTTCTTC | CASSPGDEQFF
NA | TRBJ1-5 | NA | TRBV20-1 | TGCAGTGCTTATACAGGGAACAATCAGCCCCAGCATTTT | CSAYTGNNQPQHF
NA | TRBJ1-5 | NA | TRBV28 | TGTGCCAGCAGTTTACCCTGGGGGGTGGATCAGCCCCAGCATTTT | CASSLPWGVDQPQHF
NA | TRBJ2-1 | NA | TRBV4-1 | TGTGCCAGCAGCCAAGAGTGGAATGAGCAGTTCTTC | CASSQEWNEQFF
NA | TRBJ2-5 | NA | TRBV28 | TGTGCCAGCAGTGATATCATAGGGACGGGAAAAGAGACCCAGTACTTC | CASSDIIGTGKETQYF
few | TRBJ2-1 | TRBD2 | TRBV12-3/TRBV12-4 | TGTGCCAGCAGTTTACCTAGCGGGGGGCCGGTGGGAAATGAGCAGTTCTTC | CASSLPSGGPVGNEQFF
NA | TRBJ2-2 | NA | TRBV14 | TGTGCCAGCAGCCAGATTAACTTACATAACACCGGGGAGCTGTTTTTT | CASSQINLHNTGELFF
NA | TRBJ2-7 | TRBD1 | TRBV6-5 | TGTGCCAGCAGTTACACCTCGACAGGGGCCGAGCAGTACTTC | CASSYTSTGAEQYF
NA | TRBJ2-3 | TRBD2 | TRBV7-2 | TGTGCCAGCAGCTTAGGACTAGCGGGGGGCCTCACAGATACGCAGTATTTT | CASSLGLAGGLTDTQYF
few | TRBJ2-4 | NA | TRBV28 | TGTGCCAGCAGTATACTAGCATCGTCCAAAAACATTCAGTACTTC | CASSILASSKNIQYF
few | TRBJ1-5 | NA | TRBV2 | TGTGCCAGCAGAGCTCGGGGATACAATCAGCCCCAGCATTTT | CASRARGYNQPQHF
NA | TRBJ2-1 | TRBD1 | TRBV2 | TGTGCCAGCAGCCCCGGGACAGGGATGGACAATGAGCAGTTCTTC | CASSPGTGMDNEQFF
NA | TRBJ2-7 | NA | TRBV6-2/TRBV6-3 | TGTGCCAGCAGATACCCTTACGAGCAGTACTTC | CASRYPYEQYF
NA | TRBJ2-7 | NA | TRBV20-1 | TGCAGTGCTAGATGGACGGATTACTACGAGCAGTACTTC | CSARWTDYYEQYF
NA | TRBJ2-7 | NA | TRBV12-3/TRBV12-4 | TGTGCCAGCAGTCACTTCGACAGATTATCCGGGCAGTACTTC | CASSHFDRLSGQYF
NA | TRBJ2-1 | NA | TRBV6-2/TRBV6-3 | TGTGCCAGCAGTTACGCCGAGGGGATAAGGGCCCGGGATGAGCAGTTCTTC | CASSYAEGIRARDEQFF